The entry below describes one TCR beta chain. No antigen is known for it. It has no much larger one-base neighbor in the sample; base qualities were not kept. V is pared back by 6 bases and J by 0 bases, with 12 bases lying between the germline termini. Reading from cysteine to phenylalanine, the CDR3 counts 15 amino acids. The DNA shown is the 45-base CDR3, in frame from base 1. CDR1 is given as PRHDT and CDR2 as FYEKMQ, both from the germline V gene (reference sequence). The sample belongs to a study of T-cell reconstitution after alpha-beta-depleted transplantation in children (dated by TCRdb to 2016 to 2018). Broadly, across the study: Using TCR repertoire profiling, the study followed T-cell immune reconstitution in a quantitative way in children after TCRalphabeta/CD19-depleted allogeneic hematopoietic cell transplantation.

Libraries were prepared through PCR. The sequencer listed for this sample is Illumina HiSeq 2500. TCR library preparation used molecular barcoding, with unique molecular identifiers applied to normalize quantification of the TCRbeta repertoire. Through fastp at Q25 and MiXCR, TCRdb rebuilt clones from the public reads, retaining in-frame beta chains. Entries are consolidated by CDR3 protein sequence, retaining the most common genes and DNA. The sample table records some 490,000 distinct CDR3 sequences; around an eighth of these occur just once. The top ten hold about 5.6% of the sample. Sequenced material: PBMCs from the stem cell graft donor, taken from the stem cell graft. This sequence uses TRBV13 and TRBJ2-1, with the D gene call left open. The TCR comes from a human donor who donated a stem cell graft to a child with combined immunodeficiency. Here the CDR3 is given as CASRRSLGSYNEQFF. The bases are TGTGCCAGCAGGCGCTCCCTGGGCTCCTACAATGAGCAGTTCTTC.